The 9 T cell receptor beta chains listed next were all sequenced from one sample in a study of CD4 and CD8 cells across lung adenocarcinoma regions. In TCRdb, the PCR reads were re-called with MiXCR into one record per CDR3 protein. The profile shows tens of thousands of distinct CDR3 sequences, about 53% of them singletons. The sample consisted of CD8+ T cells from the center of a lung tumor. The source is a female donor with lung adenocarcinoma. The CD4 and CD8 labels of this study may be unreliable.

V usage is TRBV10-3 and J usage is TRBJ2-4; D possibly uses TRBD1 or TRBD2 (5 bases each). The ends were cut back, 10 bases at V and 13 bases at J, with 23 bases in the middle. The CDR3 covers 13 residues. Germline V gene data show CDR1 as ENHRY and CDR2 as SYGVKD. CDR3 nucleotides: TGTGCCACGGGGCAGAGAGCCAAAAATACGCAGTACTTC. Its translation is CATGQRAKNTQYF.

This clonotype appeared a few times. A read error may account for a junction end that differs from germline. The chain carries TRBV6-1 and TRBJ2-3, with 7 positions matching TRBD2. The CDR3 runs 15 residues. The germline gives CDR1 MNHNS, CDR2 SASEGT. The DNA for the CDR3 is TGTGCCAGCGGACTGGGAGGGAGTAGCAAAGATACGCAGTATTTT. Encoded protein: CASGLGGSSKDTQYF.

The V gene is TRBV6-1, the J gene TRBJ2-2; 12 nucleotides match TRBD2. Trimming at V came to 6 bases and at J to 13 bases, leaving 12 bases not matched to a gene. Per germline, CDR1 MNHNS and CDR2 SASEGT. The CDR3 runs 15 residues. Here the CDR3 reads CASSGLAGSTDALFF. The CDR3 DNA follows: TGTGCCAGCAGCGGACTAGCGGGAAGCACCGATGCGCTGTTTTTT.

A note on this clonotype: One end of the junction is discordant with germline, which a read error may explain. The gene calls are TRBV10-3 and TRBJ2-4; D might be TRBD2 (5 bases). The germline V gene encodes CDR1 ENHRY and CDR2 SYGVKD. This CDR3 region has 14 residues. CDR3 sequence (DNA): TGTGCCACCAAGGTCCGCGGTGAGGGAAACATTCCGTACTTC. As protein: CATKVRGEGNIPYF.

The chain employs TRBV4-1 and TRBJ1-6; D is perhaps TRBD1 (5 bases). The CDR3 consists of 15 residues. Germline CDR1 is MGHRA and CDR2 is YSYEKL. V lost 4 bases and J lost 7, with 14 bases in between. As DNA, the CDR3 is TGCGCCAGCAGCCCAGGGCCGGGGGGGAATTCACCCCTCCACTTT. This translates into CASSPGPGGNSPLHF.

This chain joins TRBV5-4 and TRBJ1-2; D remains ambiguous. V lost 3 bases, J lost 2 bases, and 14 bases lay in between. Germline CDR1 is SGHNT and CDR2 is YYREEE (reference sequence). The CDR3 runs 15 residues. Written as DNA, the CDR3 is TGTGCCAGCAGCTCCCCCTCCGGAAAAAACTATGGCTACACCTTC. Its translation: CASSSPSGKNYGYTF.

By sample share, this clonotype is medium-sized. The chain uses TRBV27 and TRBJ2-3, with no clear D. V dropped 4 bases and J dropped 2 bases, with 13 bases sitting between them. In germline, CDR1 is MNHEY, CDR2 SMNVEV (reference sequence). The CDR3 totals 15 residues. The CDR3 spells CASSYSTQPTDTQYF. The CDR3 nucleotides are TGTGCCAGCAGTTATTCGACACAGCCCACAGATACGCAGTATTTT.

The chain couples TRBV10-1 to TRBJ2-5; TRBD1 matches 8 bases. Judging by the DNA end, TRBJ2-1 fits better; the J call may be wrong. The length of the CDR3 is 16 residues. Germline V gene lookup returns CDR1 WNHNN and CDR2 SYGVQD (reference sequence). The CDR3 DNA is TGCGCCAGCAGTGAGCGGACAGGGAAAGGCTACAATGAGCAGTTCTTC. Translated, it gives CASSERTGKGYNEQFF.

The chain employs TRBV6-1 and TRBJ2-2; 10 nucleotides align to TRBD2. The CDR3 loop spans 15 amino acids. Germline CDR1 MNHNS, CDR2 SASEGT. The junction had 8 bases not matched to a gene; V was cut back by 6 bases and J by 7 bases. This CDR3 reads CASRPSGRAIGELFF. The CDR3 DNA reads TGTGCCAGCAGACCTAGCGGGAGAGCTATCGGGGAGCTGTTTTTT.